This is a list of T cell receptor beta chains from one sample in a study of radiation and T cells in renal cell carcinoma. Using immunoSEQ multiplex PCR, the repertoire was profiled, and TCRdb retains in-frame clones only, with some absent. The data show 150,000 or so clones, roughly 90% seen once. The sample was blood, taken from a patient whose treatment included radiotherapy and nephrectomy. Source of these receptors: a woman aged 70-85 years with renal cell carcinoma. The conserved cysteine and the conserved F or W are not part of the CDR3 here.

j_call v_call cdr3_aa
TRBJ1-2 TRBV4-2 ASSQTIREPYGYT
TRBJ2-1 TRBV30 AWSVRGAGNEQF
TRBJ1-5 TRBV27 ASSFSQREPQH
TRBJ2-2 TRBV29-1 SVVTGGTGELF
TRBJ1-4 TRBV7-6 ASSLGQGLIPNEKLF
TRBJ1-1 TRBV6-6 ASSSGTGTVNTEAF
TRBJ2-7 TRBV5-6 ASSSSMRGARTYEQY
TRBJ1-1 TRBV5-8 ASSREGNTEAF
TRBJ1-6 TRBV14 ASSPGQGINSPLH
TRBJ1-5 TRBV7-2 ASSSWGNGNQPQH
TRBJ2-5 TRBV2 ASKQQGVGTQY
TRBJ2-5 TRBV13 ASSPRGSGGGETQY
TRBJ1-1 TRBV5-1 ASSPGDSDTEAF
TRBJ2-7 TRBV18 ASSPQGGMGSYEQY
TRBJ2-5 TRBV15 ATSRVRFSETQY
TRBJ2-7 TRBV6-5 ASGQGYEQY
TRBJ1-3 TRBV7-2 ASSLMGTVSGNTIY
TRBJ1-5 TRBV18 ASSPGTGRVNQPQH
TRBJ2-2 TRBV27 ASSLSGGELF
TRBJ2-5 TRBV11-3 ASSQGGLQQETQY
TRBJ1-2 TRBV28 ASSFSTGFYGYT
TRBJ2-5 TRBV5-1 ASSTSGTGGETQY
TRBJ1-4 TRBV4-1 ASSQGQVGEKLF
TRBJ1-1 TRBV5-5 ASSLQVAGPNTEAF
TRBJ1-4 TRBV5-1 ASSERVSETEKLF
TRBJ1-1 TRBV7-8 ASSPDPAGDPNTEAF
TRBJ1-1 TRBV19 ASRMTGGALNTEAF
TRBJ2-1 TRBV5-4 ASSSGQRGPDEQF
TRBJ2-1 TRBV5-5 ASSLSRFGFNEQF
TRBJ2-5 TRBV5-4 ASSLDRQETQY
TRBJ1-1 TRBV29-1 SVQVSPPTEAF
TRBJ2-3 TRBV18 ASSPPTGGGDQY
TRBJ2-7 TRBV5-6 ASSFGLDTTYEQY
TRBJ2-1 TRBV18 ASSLWGREQF
TRBJ2-6 TRBV7-2 ASSLSLVGASGANVLT
TRBJ1-2 TRBV5-1 ASSIGQYGYT
TRBJ2-7 TRBV30 ACLTGSSYEQY
TRBJ2-7 TRBV28 ASSQTRTGTYEQY
TRBJ2-1 TRBV2 ASSPFPFNEQF
TRBJ1-1 TRBV11-3 ASSLVRGSRVNTEAF
TRBJ1-2 TRBV5-1 ASSRGGTGDGYT
TRBJ1-2 TRBV4-3 ASSQDTGAGGYT
TRBJ2-7 TRBV18 ASSPQDASLSSYEQY
TRBJ2-1 TRBV7-9 ASSRRAGELPNEQF
TRBJ2-2 TRBV19 ASSISDILTGELF